The 9 T cell receptor beta chains below all came from one sample that was sequenced in a study of blood T cell repertoires in COVID-19. Data came from immunoSEQ multiplex PCR; TCRdb stores just in-frame clones and leaves some out. The data show roughly 500,000 clones, with 89% seen just once and 0.75% to 0.9% held by the top ten. The sequencing sample was made of peripheral blood. These receptors all come from a man aged 18-30 years with COVID-19, enrolled during active disease.

The rearrangement uses TRBV11-1 and TRBJ2-5; 8 bases align to TRBD1. In germline, CDR1 is SGHAT, CDR2 FQDESV (reference sequence). The length of the CDR3 is 16 residues. The junction had 7 bases not matched to a gene; V was cut back by 3 bases and J by 1 base. The CDR3 loop reads CASSFPGQGTQETQYF. The CDR3 region has the DNA TGTGCCAGCAGCTTCCCCGGACAGGGTACCCAAGAGACCCAGTACTTC.

The DNA of the CDR3 is TGTGCCAGCAGTTACACCGCAGGGGAAGGGACGCAGTATTTT. Encoded protein: CASSYTAGEGTQYF. The V gene is TRBV6-5, the J gene TRBJ2-3, with TRBD1 as a possible D gene (6 bases). Germline CDR1 MNHEY, CDR2 SVGAGI. CDR3 length: 14 residues. The V gene lost 2 bases and the J gene lost 9 bases, with 15 bases spanning the gap.

V usage is TRBV19 and J usage is TRBJ2-5; 9 nucleotides align to TRBD1. The CDR3 runs to 13 residues. Losses at the gene ends were 5 bases for V and 4 bases for J; bases not matched to a gene: 2. Germline V lookup: CDR1 LNHDA, CDR2 SQIVND (reference sequence). The CDR3 nucleotides read TGTGCCAGTAGTCCGGGACAGGGAGAGACCCAGTACTTC. This encodes CASSPGQGETQYF.

CDR3 sequence reads: CARTGSGSYEQYF. In DNA, the CDR3 is TGTGCCAGGACTGGTAGCGGGAGTTACGAGCAGTACTTC. The gene calls are TRBV24-1 and TRBJ2-7; 9 bases map to TRBD2. From germline, CDR1 is KGHDR and CDR2 SFDVKD. The CDR3 covers 13 residues. V was pared by 11 bases and J by 4 bases, with 8 bases of the junction left unmatched.

This chain links TRBV18 with TRBJ2-7, with TRBD1 matching over 9 bases. The trim removed 5 bases at V and 5 bases at J, leaving 16 bases unmatched. The germline gives CDR1 KGHSH, CDR2 LQKENI. This CDR3 contains 17 residues. The CDR3 here is CASSTQGGRQGVHEQYF. The DNA of the CDR3 is TGTGCCAGCTCAACCCAGGGGGGCAGACAGGGGGTCCACGAGCAGTACTTC.

In DNA, the CDR3 is TGTGCCAGCAGTAAACAGGACATATGGAATCAGCCCCAGCATTTT. Its translation is CASSKQDIWNQPQHF. V usage is TRBV6-5 and J usage is TRBJ1-5; a possible D gene is TRBD1 (5 bases). Looked up from germline, CDR1 is MNHEY and CDR2 is SVGAGI. The CDR3 loop spans 15 amino acids. The V end lost 5 bases, the J end lost 4 bases, and 15 bases lay between the germline ends.

The rearrangement joins TRBV27 to TRBJ2-2, with D possibly matching TRBD2 (6 bases). Germline V gives CDR1 MNHEY, CDR2 SMNVEV (reference sequence). V was shortened by 6 bases and J by 0 bases, with 26 bases between the two germline ends. The CDR3 covers 20 residues. CDR3 DNA sequence: TGTGCCAGCAGCCCCAGGGACGGACGTAGCGGCTTCGCGAACACCGGGGAGCTGTTTTTT. Translation: CASSPRDGRSGFANTGELFF.

The chain uses TRBV9 and TRBJ2-1; 7 nucleotides line up with TRBD2. Trimming at V came to 4 bases and at J to 4 bases, leaving 8 bases not matched to a gene. CDR1 and CDR2 from the germline V gene are SGDLS and YYNGEE. The CDR3 length is 15 residues. CDR3 nucleotide sequence: TGTGCCAGCAGCCCCGGTTTCGGGAGGTACAATGAGCAGTTCTTC. It yields the protein CASSPGFGRYNEQFF.

The V gene is TRBV19, the J gene TRBJ2-7; the D gene is possibly TRBD1 (8 bases). Trimming pared 4 bases from V and 3 bases from J, leaving 16 bases between. CDR3 size: 15 residues. CDR1 is LNHDA, CDR2 SQIVND, per germline (reference sequence). The CDR3 sequence is CASSRTGGGHYEQYF. CDR3 DNA: TGTGCCAGTAGTAGAACAGGGGGGGGCCACTACGAGCAGTACTTC.